Included here is one T cell receptor beta chain sequence, with context. The antigen remains unidentified. Donors were all healthy Caucasians. This sample is part of a study of identical twins. Study-wide results and caveats: A partial confounding effect on zero-insertion analyses could come from invariant MAIT and iNKT cells. Low generation-probability sequences were in excess among twin-shared out-of-frame alpha sequences.

TCRdb analysed the 5' RACE reads with MiXCR anew, one entry per CDR3 protein. The sample carries about 200,000 distinct CDR3 sequences, less than 8% recorded once. CDR3 length: 15 amino acids. CDR1 and CDR2 from the germline V gene are MNHEY and SMNVEV (reference sequence). Trimming shortened V by 5 bases and J by 5 bases, and 16 bases separated the two germline ends. These data also formed part of another study, on yellow fever vaccine responses in identical twins.

The TCR was taken from a young woman in good health. The source material was memory (CD45RO+) T cells sorted from blood. The V gene is TRBV27, the J gene TRBJ1-5, with D possibly TRBD1 on 5 matching bases. The CDR3 DNA is TGTGCCAGCAGTCCGGGGGACCCCAGATATCAGCCCCAGCATTTT. This gives the protein CASSPGDPRYQPQHF.